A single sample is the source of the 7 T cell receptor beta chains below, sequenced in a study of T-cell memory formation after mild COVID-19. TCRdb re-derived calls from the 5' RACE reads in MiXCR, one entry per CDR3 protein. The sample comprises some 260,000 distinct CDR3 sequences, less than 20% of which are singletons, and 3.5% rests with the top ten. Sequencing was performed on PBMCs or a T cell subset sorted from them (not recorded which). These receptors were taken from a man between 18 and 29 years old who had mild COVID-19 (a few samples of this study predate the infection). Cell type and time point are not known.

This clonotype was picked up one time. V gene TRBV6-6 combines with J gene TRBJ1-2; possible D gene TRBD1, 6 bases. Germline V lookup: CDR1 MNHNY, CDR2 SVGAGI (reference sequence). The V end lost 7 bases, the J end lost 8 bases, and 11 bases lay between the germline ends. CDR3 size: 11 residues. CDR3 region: CASKRQDGYTF. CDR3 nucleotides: TGTGCCAGCAAGAGACAGGACGGCTACACCTTC.

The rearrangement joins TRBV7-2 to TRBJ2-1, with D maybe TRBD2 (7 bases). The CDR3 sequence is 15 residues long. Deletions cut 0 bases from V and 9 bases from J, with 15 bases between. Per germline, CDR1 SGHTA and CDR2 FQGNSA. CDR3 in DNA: TGTGCCAGCAGCTTAGCGGAGGGGGGGACGGTTGAGCAGTTCTTC. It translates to CASSLAEGGTVEQFF.

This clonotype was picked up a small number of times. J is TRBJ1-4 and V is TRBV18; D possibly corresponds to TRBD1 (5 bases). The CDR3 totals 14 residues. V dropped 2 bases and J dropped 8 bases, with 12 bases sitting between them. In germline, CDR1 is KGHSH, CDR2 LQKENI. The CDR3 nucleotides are TGTGCCAGCTCACCATTCGATGGGGGAGAAAAACTGTTTTTT. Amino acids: CASSPFDGGEKLFF.

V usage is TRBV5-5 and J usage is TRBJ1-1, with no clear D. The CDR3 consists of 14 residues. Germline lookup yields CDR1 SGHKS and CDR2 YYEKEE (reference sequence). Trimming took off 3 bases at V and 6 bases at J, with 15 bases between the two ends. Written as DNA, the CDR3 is TGTGCCAGCAGCTGGGCGCCTCAGGACCCTGAAGCTTTCTTT. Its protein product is CASSWAPQDPEAFF.

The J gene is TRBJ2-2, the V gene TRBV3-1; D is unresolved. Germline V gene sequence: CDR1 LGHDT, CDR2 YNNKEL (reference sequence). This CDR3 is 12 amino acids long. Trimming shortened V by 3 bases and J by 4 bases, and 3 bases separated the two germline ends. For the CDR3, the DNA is TGTGCCAGCAGCCATGTCACCGGGGAGCTGTTTTTT. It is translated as CASSHVTGELFF.

The CDR3 DNA reads as TGTGCCAGTAGTATAGGTACAGCTAACACTGAAGCTTTCTTT. This translates into CASSIGTANTEAFF. The chain links TRBV19 to TRBJ1-1; D is undetermined. Germline V gene lookup returns CDR1 LNHDA and CDR2 SQIVND (reference sequence). V lost 1 base to trimming and J lost 2 bases, with 8 bases between them. The CDR3 spans 14 residues.

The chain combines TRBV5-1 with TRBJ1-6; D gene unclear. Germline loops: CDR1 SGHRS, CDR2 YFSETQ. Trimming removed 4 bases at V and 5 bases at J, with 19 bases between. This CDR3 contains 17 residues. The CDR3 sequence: CASSPTLKGYDNSPLHF. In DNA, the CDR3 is TGCGCCAGCAGCCCCACCCTAAAAGGCTACGATAATTCACCCCTCCACTTT.